The 5 T cell receptor beta chains listed next were all sequenced from one sample in a study of T cells expressing NK-cell markers. TCRdb re-analyzed the 5' RACE reads; it lists each CDR3 protein once, without DNA. This sample contains 500,000 to 700,000 distinct CDR3 sequences. Sample: blood T cells: a sorted CD56 or NKG2C T cell subset, CD4+ or CD8+ T cells, or bulk PBMC T cells (not recorded which). These receptors all stem from a young man in good health.

The V and J genes are TRBV12-3 or TRBV12-4 and TRBJ2-1; TCRdb proposes TRBD1, but this gene call is untestable without DNA. CDR3 size: 14 residues. The CDR3 region is CATDGRGVIDEQFF.

J is TRBJ2-4 and V is TRBV20-1; the TRBD1 assignment by TCRdb is unverifiable without DNA. This CDR3 comprises 13 residues. Germline V gene sequence: CDR1 DFQATT, CDR2 SNEGSKA (reference sequence). Here the CDR3 reads CSARTGNQNIQYF.

This chain joins TRBV29-1 and TRBJ2-5; TCRdb lists TRBD1, though no DNA is available to test this call. The CDR3 has 15 amino acids. Germline assignment: CDR1 SQVTM and CDR2 ANQGSEA. This chain's CDR3 is CSVEAGKQGPETQYF. The full variable domain, completed using reference TRBV29-1 and TRBJ2-5, is SAVISQKPSRDICQRGTSLTIQCQVDSQVTMMFWYRQQPGQSLTLIATANQGSEATYESGFVIDKFPISRPNLTFSTLTVSNMSPEDSSIYLCSVEAGKQGPETQYFGPGTRLLVL.

The V call is TRBV7-8, the J call TRBJ1-5. This CDR3 has 13 residues. The germline gives CDR1 SGHVS, CDR2 FQNEAQ. The CDR3 protein is CASSFARHQPQHF.

The CDR3 reads CASSLGEGRETQYF. V usage is TRBV11-2 and J usage is TRBJ2-5; the D call of TRBD2 rests on TCRdb alone, since no DNA is present to check it. Germline CDR1 SGHAT, CDR2 FQNNGV. The CDR3 length is 14 residues.